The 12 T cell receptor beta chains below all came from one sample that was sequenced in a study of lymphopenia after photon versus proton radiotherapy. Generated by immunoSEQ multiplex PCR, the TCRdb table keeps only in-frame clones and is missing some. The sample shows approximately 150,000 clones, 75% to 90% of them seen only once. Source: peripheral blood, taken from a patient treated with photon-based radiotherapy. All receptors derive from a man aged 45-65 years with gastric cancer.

The CDR3 nucleotides read TGTGCCAGCAGCGTAGAGGAAGGTCGTAGATCTGAAGCTTTCTTT. Translating it yields CASSVEEGRRSEAFF. This chain links TRBV9 with TRBJ1-1, with D hard to call. This CDR3 is 15 amino acids long. V was clipped by 0 bases and J by 6 bases, with 15 bases between them. Looked up from germline, CDR1 is SGDLS and CDR2 is YYNGEE.

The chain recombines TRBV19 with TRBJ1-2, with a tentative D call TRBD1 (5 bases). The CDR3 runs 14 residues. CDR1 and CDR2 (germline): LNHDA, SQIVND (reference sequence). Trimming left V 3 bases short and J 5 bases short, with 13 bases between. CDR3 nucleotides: TGTGCCAGTAGTATGCGGGGCCGATGGTATGGCTACACCTTC. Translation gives CASSMRGRWYGYTF.

CDR3 amino acids: CASSLTFPPSDGELFF. The CDR3 DNA is TGTGCCAGCAGCTTAACGTTCCCCCCCTCAGACGGGGAGCTGTTTTTT. The chain carries TRBV7-3 and TRBJ2-2; the D is unclear. CDR1 is SGHTA and CDR2 is FQGTGA in the germline V gene. V was pared by 0 bases and J by 7 bases, with 15 bases between. The CDR3 is 16 amino acids.

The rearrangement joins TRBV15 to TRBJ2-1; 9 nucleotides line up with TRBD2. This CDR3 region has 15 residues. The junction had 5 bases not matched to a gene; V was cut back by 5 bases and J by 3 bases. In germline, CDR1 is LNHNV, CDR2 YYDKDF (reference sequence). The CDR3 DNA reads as TGTGCCACCAGCCCCTCTAGCGGGATCTACAATGAGCAGTTCTTC. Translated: CATSPSSGIYNEQFF.

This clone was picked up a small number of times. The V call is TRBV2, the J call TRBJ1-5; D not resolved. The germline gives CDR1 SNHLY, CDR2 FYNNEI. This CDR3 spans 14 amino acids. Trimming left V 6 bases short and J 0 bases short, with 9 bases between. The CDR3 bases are TGTGCCAGCAGGGGTCAGCTTAGCAATCAGCCCCAGCATTTT. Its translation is CASRGQLSNQPQHF.

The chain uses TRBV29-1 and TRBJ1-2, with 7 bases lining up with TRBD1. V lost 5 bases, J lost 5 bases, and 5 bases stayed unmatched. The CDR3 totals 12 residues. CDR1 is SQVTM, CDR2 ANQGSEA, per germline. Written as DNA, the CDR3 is TGCAGCGTTCCACAGGGGAGTTATGGCTACACCTTC. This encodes CSVPQGSYGYTF.

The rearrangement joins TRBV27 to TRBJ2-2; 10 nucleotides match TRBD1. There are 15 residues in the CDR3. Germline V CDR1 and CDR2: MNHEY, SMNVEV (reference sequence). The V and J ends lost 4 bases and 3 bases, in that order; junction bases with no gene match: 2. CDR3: CASSSGQGYTGELFF. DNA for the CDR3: TGTGCCAGCAGTTCGGGACAGGGGTACACCGGGGAGCTGTTTTTT.

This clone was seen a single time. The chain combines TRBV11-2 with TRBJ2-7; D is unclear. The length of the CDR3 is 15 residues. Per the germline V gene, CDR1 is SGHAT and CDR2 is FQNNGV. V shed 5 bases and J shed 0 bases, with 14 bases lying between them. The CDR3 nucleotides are TGTGCCAGCAGCCAGCGCCTCCTTCACTCCTACGAGCAGTACTTC. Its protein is CASSQRLLHSYEQYF.

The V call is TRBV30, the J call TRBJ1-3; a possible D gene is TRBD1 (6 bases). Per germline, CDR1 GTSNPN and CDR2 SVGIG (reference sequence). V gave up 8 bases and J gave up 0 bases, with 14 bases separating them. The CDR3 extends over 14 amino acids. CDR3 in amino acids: CAGYRAHSGNTIYF. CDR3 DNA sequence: TGTGCCGGTTACAGGGCACACTCTGGAAACACCATATATTTT. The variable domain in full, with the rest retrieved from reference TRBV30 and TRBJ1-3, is SQTIHQWPATLVQPVGSPLSLECTVEGTSNPNLYWYRQAAGRGLQLLFYSVGIGQISSEVPQNLSASRPQDRQFILSSKKLLLSDSGFYLCAGYRAHSGNTIYFGEGSWLTVV.

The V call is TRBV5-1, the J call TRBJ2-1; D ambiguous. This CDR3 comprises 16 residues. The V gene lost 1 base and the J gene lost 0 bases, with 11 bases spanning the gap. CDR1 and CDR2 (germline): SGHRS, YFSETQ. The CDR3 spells CASSLMAVSSYNEQFF. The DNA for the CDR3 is TGCGCCAGCAGCTTGATGGCGGTGAGCTCCTACAATGAGCAGTTCTTC. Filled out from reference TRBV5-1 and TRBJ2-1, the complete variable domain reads KAGVTQTPRYLIKTRGQQVTLSCSPISGHRSVSWYQQTPGQGLQFLFEYFSETQRNKGNFPGRFSGRQFSNSRSEMNVSTLELGDSALYLCASSLMAVSSYNEQFFGPGTRLTVL.

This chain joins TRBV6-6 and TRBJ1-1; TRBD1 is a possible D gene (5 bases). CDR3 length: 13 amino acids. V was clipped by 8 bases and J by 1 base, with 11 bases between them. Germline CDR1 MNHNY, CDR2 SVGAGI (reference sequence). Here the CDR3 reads CASQSGSNTEAFF. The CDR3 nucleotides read TGTGCCAGCCAATCAGGGTCGAACACTGAAGCTTTCTTT.

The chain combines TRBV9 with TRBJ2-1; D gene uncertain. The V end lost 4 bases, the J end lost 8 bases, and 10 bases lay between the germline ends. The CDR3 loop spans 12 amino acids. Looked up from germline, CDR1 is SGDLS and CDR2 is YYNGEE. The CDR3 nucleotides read TGTGCCAGCAGCTTGAAGCGTGATGAGCAGTTCTTC. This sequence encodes CASSLKRDEQFF.